This is a list of T cell receptor beta chains from one sample in a study of cytomegalovirus exposure and HLA in healthy donors. Libraries were prepared by immunoSEQ multiplex PCR; TCRdb keeps only in-frame clonotypes and omits some of them. The sample lists approximately 40,000 clones; more than 80% were seen once. The sequencing input was PBMCs. These receptors were obtained from a woman in her thirties or forties in good health and CMV-seropositive. Each CDR3 is given with its conserved first and last residue. Each record gives: clone size, V gene, D gene, J gene, CDR3 DNA, CDR3 protein. A D gene is named only where the DNA matches it firmly. The size field is filled for only some rows; it gives once, few, many or a size class.

clone_size: .
v_call: TRBV5-5
d_call: TRBD2
j_call: TRBJ2-7
cdr3_nt: TGTGCCAGCAGCAAGACAGTCCGGGGGGACGAGCAGTACTTC
cdr3_aa: CASSKTVRGDEQYF

clone_size: .
v_call: TRBV29-1
d_call: .
j_call: TRBJ2-3
cdr3_nt: TGCAGCGTTAGGACACCAACCACAGATACGCAGTATTTT
cdr3_aa: CSVRTPTTDTQYF

clone_size: .
v_call: TRBV28
d_call: .
j_call: TRBJ1-1
cdr3_nt: TGTGCCAGCAGTCCCGGGACAATAACTTTCTTT
cdr3_aa: CASSPGTITFF

clone_size: .
v_call: TRBV18
d_call: .
j_call: TRBJ1-4
cdr3_nt: TGTGCCAGCCGAGGGGGTGAAAATGAAAAACTGTTTTTT
cdr3_aa: CASRGGENEKLFF

clone_size: .
v_call: TRBV18
d_call: .
j_call: TRBJ1-2
cdr3_nt: TGTGCCAGCTCACCCCCGGCTAACAGCTATGGCTACACCTTC
cdr3_aa: CASSPPANSYGYTF

clone_size: .
v_call: TRBV7-3
d_call: .
j_call: TRBJ2-1
cdr3_nt: TGTGCCAGCAGCTTAGGTACCAGGGCCAATGAGCAGTTCTTC
cdr3_aa: CASSLGTRANEQFF

clone_size: .
v_call: TRBV18
d_call: TRBD1
j_call: TRBJ1-1
cdr3_nt: TGTGCCAGCTCACCACAGACGACTCAGGGGGGGAACACTGAAGCTTTCTTT
cdr3_aa: CASSPQTTQGGNTEAFF

clone_size: .
v_call: TRBV11-3
d_call: .
j_call: TRBJ1-1
cdr3_nt: TGTGCCAGCAGCCCCCGGACAGAACTAGAAGCTTTCTTT
cdr3_aa: CASSPRTELEAFF

clone_size: .
v_call: TRBV5-4
d_call: TRBD2
j_call: TRBJ2-3
cdr3_nt: TGTGCCAGCAGCACCCAGGTCGGGACTAGCGGGTCAACTAGCACAGATACGCAGTATTTT
cdr3_aa: CASSTQVGTSGSTSTDTQYF

clone_size: .
v_call: TRBV6-5
d_call: .
j_call: TRBJ1-2
cdr3_nt: TGTGCCAGCAGCCACCTAGAGGCTGGCTACACCTTC
cdr3_aa: CASSHLEAGYTF

clone_size: .
v_call: TRBV9
d_call: .
j_call: TRBJ1-2
cdr3_nt: TGTGCCAGCAGTCGACAGGCGGGTGGCTACACCTTC
cdr3_aa: CASSRQAGGYTF

clone_size: .
v_call: TRBV19
d_call: .
j_call: TRBJ1-4
cdr3_nt: TGTGCCAGTAGTATCCCAGGGACAACTAATGAAAAACTGTTTTTT
cdr3_aa: CASSIPGTTNEKLFF

clone_size: .
v_call: TRBV5-1
d_call: TRBD1
j_call: TRBJ2-1
cdr3_nt: TGCGCCAGCAGCCTGGTGGGACAGGGTTTCAACAATGAGCAGTTCTTC
cdr3_aa: CASSLVGQGFNNEQFF

clone_size: .
v_call: TRBV6-1
d_call: TRBD2
j_call: TRBJ2-5
cdr3_nt: TGTGCCAGCAGTGACCACCAGCGGGGGAGCCAAGAGACCCAGTACTTC
cdr3_aa: CASSDHQRGSQETQYF

clone_size: .
v_call: TRBV19
d_call: TRBD1
j_call: TRBJ1-5
cdr3_nt: TGTGCCAGCGGGCAGGACAGGGTCCTGCCCCAGCATTTT
cdr3_aa: CASGQDRVLPQHF

clone_size: .
v_call: TRBV5-4
d_call: .
j_call: TRBJ1-4
cdr3_nt: TGTGCCAGCAGCTTGGACTCCCCGACAAATGAAAAACTGTTTTTT
cdr3_aa: CASSLDSPTNEKLFF

clone_size: once
v_call: TRBV29-1
d_call: TRBD1
j_call: TRBJ1-2
cdr3_nt: TGCAGCGCGGGGGACAGGGCTTCTGGCTACACCTTC
cdr3_aa: CSAGDRASGYTF

clone_size: .
v_call: TRBV6-6
d_call: .
j_call: TRBJ1-1
cdr3_nt: TGTGCCAGCAGTTACTCGAGCGGTTCCGAAGCTTTCTTT
cdr3_aa: CASSYSSGSEAFF

clone_size: .
v_call: TRBV18
d_call: .
j_call: TRBJ1-5
cdr3_nt: TGTGCCAGCTCACCCGAGGGCAGGGGTGGCAATCAGCCCCAGCATTTT
cdr3_aa: CASSPEGRGGNQPQHF

clone_size: .
v_call: TRBV7-2
d_call: .
j_call: TRBJ1-2
cdr3_nt: TGTGCCAGCAGCTTAGGTTCCCTAGGAAACTATGGCTACACCTTC
cdr3_aa: CASSLGSLGNYGYTF

clone_size: once
v_call: TRBV7-9
d_call: .
j_call: TRBJ2-3
cdr3_nt: TGTGCCAGCAGCCCCCCTCTGGGACAAAACACAGATACGCAGTATTTT
cdr3_aa: CASSPPLGQNTDTQYF

clone_size: once
v_call: TRBV18
d_call: TRBD1
j_call: TRBJ2-7
cdr3_nt: TGTGCCAGCTCCGTTACGGGACAGGGCTACGAGCAGTACTTC
cdr3_aa: CASSVTGQGYEQYF

clone_size: .
v_call: TRBV19
d_call: TRBD2
j_call: TRBJ2-3
cdr3_nt: TGTGCCAGTAGTGAGCGGGGGGACGCACGGCGGGATACGCAGTATTTT
cdr3_aa: CASSERGDARRDTQYF

clone_size: .
v_call: TRBV10-3
d_call: TRBD1
j_call: TRBJ2-6
cdr3_nt: TGTGCCATCAGTGAGTGGGGACAGGGGCAAGCCGGATCTGGGGCCAACGTCCTGACTTTC
cdr3_aa: CAISEWGQGQAGSGANVLTF

clone_size: .
v_call: TRBV5-6
d_call: TRBD2
j_call: TRBJ2-2
cdr3_nt: TGTGCCAGCAGCCGAATAATACAAGAAAGCGGGGGGCACGCCGGGGAGCTGTTTTTT
cdr3_aa: CASSRIIQESGGHAGELFF

clone_size: .
v_call: TRBV5-4
d_call: TRBD1
j_call: TRBJ2-5
cdr3_nt: TGTGCCAGCAGCGGGCAGGGGGCACAAGAGACCCAGTACTTC
cdr3_aa: CASSGQGAQETQYF

clone_size: .
v_call: TRBV4-3
d_call: TRBD2
j_call: TRBJ2-1
cdr3_nt: TGCGCCAGCAGCCAAGGACTAGCGGGCCTCCTCTTC
cdr3_aa: CASSQGLAGLLF

clone_size: .
v_call: TRBV6-5
d_call: TRBD1
j_call: TRBJ2-7
cdr3_nt: TGTGCCAGCATCCTGGACAGGGGAGTCGGCGAGCAGTACTTC
cdr3_aa: CASILDRGVGEQYF

clone_size: .
v_call: TRBV5-8
d_call: TRBD1
j_call: TRBJ2-7
cdr3_nt: TGTGCCAGCAGCTTGTGGCAGGGGGAATCCTATTCCTACGAGCAGTACTTC
cdr3_aa: CASSLWQGESYSYEQYF

clone_size: once
v_call: TRBV7-2
d_call: TRBD2
j_call: TRBJ2-4
cdr3_nt: TGTGCCAGCAGCCTGGGACTAGCGGGGGGTGGCATTCAGTACTTC
cdr3_aa: CASSLGLAGGGIQYF

clone_size: .
v_call: TRBV18
d_call: TRBD2
j_call: TRBJ2-1
cdr3_nt: TGTGCCAGCTCACCAAGGCCCAGCGGGGTGAACTCCTACAATGAGCAGTTCTTC
cdr3_aa: CASSPRPSGVNSYNEQFF

clone_size: .
v_call: TRBV6-1
d_call: TRBD1
j_call: TRBJ1-2
cdr3_nt: TGTGCCAGCAGCCCACAACAGGGGAACTATGGCTACACCTTC
cdr3_aa: CASSPQQGNYGYTF

clone_size: .
v_call: TRBV9
d_call: TRBD1
j_call: TRBJ1-1
cdr3_nt: TGTGCCAGCAGCGACGGACAGGGGGCTGTGACTGAAGCTTTCTTT
cdr3_aa: CASSDGQGAVTEAFF

clone_size: .
v_call: TRBV9
d_call: .
j_call: TRBJ2-1
cdr3_nt: TGTGCCAGCAGCGTGGACAGTCGCCACAATGAGCAGTTCTTC
cdr3_aa: CASSVDSRHNEQFF

clone_size: .
v_call: TRBV6-5
d_call: TRBD1
j_call: TRBJ2-7
cdr3_nt: TGTGCCAGCAGTTACGTGGGGGACAGGGGTAAGGACGAGCAGTACTTC
cdr3_aa: CASSYVGDRGKDEQYF

clone_size: .
v_call: TRBV5-8
d_call: TRBD1
j_call: TRBJ2-2
cdr3_nt: TGTGCCAGCAGCTTGGCTTGGGACAGAGAGACCGGGGAGCTGTTTTTT
cdr3_aa: CASSLAWDRETGELFF

clone_size: .
v_call: TRBV6-5
d_call: .
j_call: TRBJ2-3
cdr3_nt: TGTGCCAGCCGCCCCTCGGTAGCAGATACGCAGTATTTT
cdr3_aa: CASRPSVADTQYF

clone_size: .
v_call: TRBV5-6
d_call: .
j_call: TRBJ2-7
cdr3_nt: TGTGCCAGCAGCTGGGGGGAGGTCTACGAGCAGTACTTC
cdr3_aa: CASSWGEVYEQYF

clone_size: .
v_call: TRBV15
d_call: .
j_call: TRBJ2-5
cdr3_nt: TGTGCCACCAGCAGAGATGGGATGGGCCTAGGAGGAGAGACCCAGTACTTC
cdr3_aa: CATSRDGMGLGGETQYF

clone_size: .
v_call: TRBV27
d_call: .
j_call: TRBJ1-2
cdr3_nt: TGTGCCAGCACCATCTCATCGACAGCCTCCTATGGCTACACCTTC
cdr3_aa: CASTISSTASYGYTF

clone_size: .
v_call: TRBV5-8
d_call: TRBD1
j_call: TRBJ2-7
cdr3_nt: TGTGCCAGCAGCTTGGCCAGAAGGACAGGCTCCTACGAGCAGTACTTC
cdr3_aa: CASSLARRTGSYEQYF

clone_size: .
v_call: TRBV10-3
d_call: .
j_call: TRBJ1-1
cdr3_nt: TGTGCCATCAGTGAAATGGGCCAGCGGGCTTTCTTT
cdr3_aa: CAISEMGQRAFF

clone_size: .
v_call: TRBV5-5
d_call: TRBD1
j_call: TRBJ2-3
cdr3_nt: TGTGCCAGCAGCTTACGACAGGGGAGCACAGATACGCAGTATTTT
cdr3_aa: CASSLRQGSTDTQYF

clone_size: .
v_call: TRBV19
d_call: TRBD1
j_call: TRBJ1-4
cdr3_nt: TGTGCCAGTAGTGTCCTACAGGGGACAAATGAAAAACTGTTTTTT
cdr3_aa: CASSVLQGTNEKLFF

clone_size: .
v_call: TRBV19
d_call: .
j_call: TRBJ1-1
cdr3_nt: TGTGCCAGTAGTACCCCCCGCAGGGCAGGGAACACTGAAGCTTTCTTT
cdr3_aa: CASSTPRRAGNTEAFF

clone_size: .
v_call: TRBV10-3
d_call: .
j_call: TRBJ2-3
cdr3_nt: TGTGCCATCAGTGGGGCCTCTGCCACAGATACGCAGTATTTT
cdr3_aa: CAISGASATDTQYF

clone_size: .
v_call: TRBV7-9
d_call: TRBD1
j_call: TRBJ2-7
cdr3_nt: TGTGCCAGCAGCTTAGCGGGGACAGGGGGCACCTACGAGCAGTACTTC
cdr3_aa: CASSLAGTGGTYEQYF

clone_size: .
v_call: TRBV28
d_call: .
j_call: TRBJ2-7
cdr3_nt: TGTGCCAGCGGAGGGGAGGGACAGGCAACCTACGAGCAGTACTTC
cdr3_aa: CASGGEGQATYEQYF

clone_size: .
v_call: TRBV7-8
d_call: TRBD2
j_call: TRBJ2-7
cdr3_nt: TGTGCCAGCAGCTTGAGACTAGCGGGGACCTACGAGCAGTACTTC
cdr3_aa: CASSLRLAGTYEQYF

clone_size: .
v_call: TRBV18
d_call: TRBD1
j_call: TRBJ1-4
cdr3_nt: TGTGCCAGCTCACCCGGGACAGGGATGGCTGAAAAACTGTTTTTT
cdr3_aa: CASSPGTGMAEKLFF

clone_size: .
v_call: TRBV2
d_call: .
j_call: TRBJ2-3
cdr3_nt: TGTGCCAGCAGTGAGGCAGGAACGAACACAGATACGCAGTATTTT
cdr3_aa: CASSEAGTNTDTQYF

clone_size: .
v_call: TRBV6-1
d_call: TRBD2
j_call: TRBJ2-1
cdr3_nt: TGTGCCAGCAGTGACCAAGTGGCGGGGGAATACAATGAGCAGTTCTTC
cdr3_aa: CASSDQVAGEYNEQFF

clone_size: .
v_call: TRBV29-1
d_call: TRBD2
j_call: TRBJ2-7
cdr3_nt: TGCAGCGCCGGGGGGGACACCCACGAGCAGTACTTC
cdr3_aa: CSAGGDTHEQYF

clone_size: .
v_call: TRBV7-9
d_call: TRBD1
j_call: TRBJ2-7
cdr3_nt: TGTGCCAGCAGCTCTGGGACAGCCTCCTACGAGCAGTACTTC
cdr3_aa: CASSSGTASYEQYF